The T cell receptor beta chain under discussion was sequenced for a study of shared clonotypes between healthy human individuals. Across the whole study: With ages of 18 to 49, the donors were a couple of women and a few men. Findings of the study overall: Memory subsets had estimated richness that was generally smaller than that of naive subsets.

Method: immunoSEQ multiplex PCR; TCRdb's copy keeps in-frame clones and lacks some. The data contain roughly 890,000 clones, 80% to 95% of them seen just once; the ten biggest clones take up under 30%. As concerns this clone: Antigen unknown. The identical CDR3 is also encoded by other nucleotide sequences in the sample.

CD45RO-negative CD8 cells positively selected for CCR7 made up the naive population, which excluded terminally differentiated effector memory CD45RA+ cells. The V gene's germline CDR1 is LNHDA and CDR2 SQIVND (reference sequence). CDR3 length: 11 residues. Trimming stripped 5 bases from V and 4 bases from J, with 6 bases between. The source is a man in his thirties or forties in good health. The chain employs TRBV19 and TRBJ2-7; the D gene could be TRBD1 or TRBD2 (5 bases each). The specimen sequenced was naive CD8+ T cells sorted from blood. CDR3 region: CASSGGYEQYF. CDR3 coding DNA: TGTGCCAGTAGTGGGGGATACGAGCAGTACTTC.